This T cell receptor (beta chain) was retrieved from a study of PD-L1 blockade in urothelial cancer. Turning to the study itself: At 6 weeks and at 3 weeks (second dose) after treatment start, blood was analyzed. Blood yielded a median of around 150,000 T cells per sample. Points from the study as a whole: Patients with below-median pretreatment blood clonality survived longer.

Libraries were prepared by immunoSEQ multiplex PCR; TCRdb keeps only in-frame clonotypes and omits some of them. In the table there are about 71,000 clones, 70% to 90% of which are singletons. Concerning this clone itself: The target antigen is unknown.

The sequence was obtained from a man in his fifties or sixties with urothelial cancer. Sample: PBMCs, taken around atezolizumab (anti-PD-L1) treatment.

The DNA of the CDR3 is TGTGCCAGCAGCTTAGATCTCTTTCAGCCCCAGCATTTT. Its protein is CASSLDLFQPQHF. V gene TRBV11-2 combines with J gene TRBJ1-5; D not certain. The CDR3 spans 13 residues. The germline gives CDR1 SGHAT, CDR2 FQNNGV. Trimming took off 0 bases at V and 6 bases at J, with 6 bases between the two ends.